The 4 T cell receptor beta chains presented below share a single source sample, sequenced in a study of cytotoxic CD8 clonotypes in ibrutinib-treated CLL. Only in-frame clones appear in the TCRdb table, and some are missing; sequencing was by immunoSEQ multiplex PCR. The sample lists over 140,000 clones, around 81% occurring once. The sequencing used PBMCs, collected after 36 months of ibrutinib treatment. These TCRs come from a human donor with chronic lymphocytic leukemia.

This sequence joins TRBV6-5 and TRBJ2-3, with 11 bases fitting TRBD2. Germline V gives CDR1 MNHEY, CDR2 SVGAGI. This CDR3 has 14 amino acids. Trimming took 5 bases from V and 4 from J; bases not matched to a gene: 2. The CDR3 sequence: CASSVLAGADTQYF. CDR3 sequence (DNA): TGTGCCAGCAGTGTACTAGCGGGAGCAGATACGCAGTATTTT.

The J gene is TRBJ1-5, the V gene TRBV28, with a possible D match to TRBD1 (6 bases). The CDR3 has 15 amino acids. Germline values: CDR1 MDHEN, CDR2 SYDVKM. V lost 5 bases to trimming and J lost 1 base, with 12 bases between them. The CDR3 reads CASSHLDRSNQPQHF. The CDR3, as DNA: TGTGCCAGCAGTCACCTCGACAGGAGCAATCAGCCCCAGCATTTT.

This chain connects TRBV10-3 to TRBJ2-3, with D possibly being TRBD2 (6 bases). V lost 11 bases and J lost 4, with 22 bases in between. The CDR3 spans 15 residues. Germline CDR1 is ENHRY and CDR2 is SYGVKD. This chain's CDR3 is CASHRENRGPDTQYF. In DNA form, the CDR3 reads TGTGCCTCCCATCGGGAGAATCGGGGCCCAGATACGCAGTATTTT.

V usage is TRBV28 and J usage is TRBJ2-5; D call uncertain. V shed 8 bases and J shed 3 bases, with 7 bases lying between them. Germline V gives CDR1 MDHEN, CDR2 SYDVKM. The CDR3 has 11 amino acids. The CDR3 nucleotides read TGTGCCAGCCAACATGAAGAGACCCAGTACTTC. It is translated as CASQHEETQYF.